The rows below give T cell receptor beta chains drawn from one sample of a study of CD8+CD57+ T cells in acquired aplastic anemia. TCRdb redid the calling of the reads with MiXCR, one entry per CDR3 protein. The sample includes 180,000 or so distinct CDR3 sequences, less than 55% of them seen just once. The sequencing sample was made of sorted CD4+, CD8+, or CD8+CD57+ T cells (not recorded which) from PBMCs. These receptors originate from a human donor in good health. The CDR3 runs from the conserved cysteine through the conserved F or W. A D gene is named only where the DNA matches it firmly. Not every row has a clone size; where given, it reads once, few, many or a size class.

d_call | j_call | v_call | clone_size | cdr3_aa | cdr3_nt
TRBD1 | TRBJ2-5 | TRBV6-9 | many | CASTWDSNNQETQYF | TGTGCCAGCACCTGGGACAGCAACAACCAAGAGACCCAGTACTTC
TRBD2 | TRBJ2-1 | TRBV27 | . | CASSSLGLVVGEQFF | TGTGCCAGCAGTTCACTCGGACTAGTGGTTGGAGAGCAGTTCTTC
TRBD1 | TRBJ1-3 | TRBV19 | . | CASKTVKTGVGGNTIHF | TGTGCCAGTAAAACTGTCAAAACAGGGGTGGGGGGAAACACCATACATTTT
. | TRBJ2-5 | TRBV10-3 | . | CAIADRAGETQCF | TGTGCCATCGCTGACAGGGCGGGAGAGACCCAGTGCTTC
TRBD2 | TRBJ2-3 | TRBV20-1 | . | CSATSRLADQIDTQYF | TGCAGTGCTACTTCCCGACTAGCGGACCAGATAGATACGCAGTATTTT
TRBD1 | TRBJ2-1 | TRBV18 | . | CASSPGDRERFF | TGTGCCAGCTCTCCTGGGGACAGGGAGAGGTTCTTC
TRBD1 | TRBJ1-1 | TRBV7-3 | many | CASSLTGQANTEAFF | TGTGCCAGCAGCTTAACAGGACAGGCAAACACTGAAGCTTTCTTT
TRBD1 | TRBJ1-3 | TRBV10-2 | . | CASSDRDSLPIYF | TGCGCCAGCAGTGACCGGGACAGTCTTCCCATATATTTT
. | TRBJ1-1 | TRBV19 | . | CASSAGHPATEAFF | TGTGCCAGTAGTGCGGGACACCCCGCCACTGAAGCTTTCTTT
. | TRBJ2-1 | TRBV5-4 | many | CASSTPEGSYNEQFF | TGTGCCAGCAGTACGCCAGAGGGGAGCTACAATGAGCAGTTCTTC
. | TRBJ1-6 | TRBV19 | . | CASGIRGFNSPLHF | TGTGCCAGCGGAATCAGGGGCTTTAATTCACCCCTCCACTTT
TRBD2 | TRBJ2-1 | TRBV6-1 | . | CASSEGLAERDEQFF | TGTGCCAGCAGTGAAGGGCTAGCGGAGCGCGATGAGCAGTTCTTC
TRBD1 | TRBJ2-1 | TRBV10-3 | . | CAIKAQGAGEQFF | TGTGCCATCAAGGCACAGGGGGCAGGTGAGCAGTTCTTC
TRBD1 | TRBJ2-1 | TRBV4-1 | . | CASSQEGTGTNEQFF | TGCGCCAGCAGCCAAGAGGGGACAGGGACCAATGAGCAGTTCTTC
. | TRBJ1-6 | TRBV20-1 | few | CSARKGLYNSPLHF | TGCAGTGCTAGGAAGGGACTCTATAATTCACCCCTCCACTTT
. | TRBJ2-2 | TRBV25-1 | . | CASSSEPTNTGELFF | TGTGCCAGCAGCTCCGAGCCTACCAACACCGGGGAGCTGTTTTTT
. | TRBJ2-1 | TRBV20-1 | many | CSAKKTRDHSSYNEQFF | TGCAGTGCTAAAAAAACCCGGGACCACAGCTCCTACAATGAGCAGTTCTTC
. | TRBJ1-1 | TRBV4-2 | many | CASSQGQGNTEAFF | TGTGCCAGCAGCCAAGGGCAGGGGAACACTGAAGCTTTCTTT
TRBD1 | TRBJ1-2 | TRBV29-1 | many | CSVGQGYGGYTF | TGCAGCGTGGGACAGGGGTACGGTGGCTACACCTTC
. | TRBJ2-2 | TRBV7-2 | . | CASSRGGAGELFF | TGTGCCAGCAGTCGAGGCGGGGCCGGGGAGCTGTTTTTT
. | TRBJ1-6 | TRBV13 | few | CASSHHRDLGKGSYNSPLHF | TGTGCCAGCAGCCACCACCGGGATCTCGGAAAGGGCTCCTATAATTCACCCCTCCACTTT